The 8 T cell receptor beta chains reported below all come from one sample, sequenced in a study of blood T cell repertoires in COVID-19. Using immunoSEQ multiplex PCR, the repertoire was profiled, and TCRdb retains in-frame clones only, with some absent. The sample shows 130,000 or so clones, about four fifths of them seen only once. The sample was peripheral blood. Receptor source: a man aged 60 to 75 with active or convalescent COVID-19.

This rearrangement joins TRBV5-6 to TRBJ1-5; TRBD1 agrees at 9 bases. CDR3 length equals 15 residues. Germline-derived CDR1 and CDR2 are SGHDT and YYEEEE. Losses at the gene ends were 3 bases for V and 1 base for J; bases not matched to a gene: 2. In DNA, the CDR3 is TGTGCCAGCAGCTGGGGGACAGGGAGCAATCAGCCCCAGCATTTT. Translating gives CASSWGTGSNQPQHF.

The CDR3 nucleotides read TGTGCCAGCAGCTTAGACCTAGGAGGACAGGGAAAGACCCAGTACTTC. As protein: CASSLDLGGQGKTQYF. The chain has TRBV11-2 and TRBJ2-5; TRBD1 agrees at 8 bases. The ends lost 0 bases at V and 6 bases at J; junction bases unmatched: 9. Germline V CDR1 and CDR2: SGHAT, FQNNGV. The CDR3 loop spans 16 amino acids.

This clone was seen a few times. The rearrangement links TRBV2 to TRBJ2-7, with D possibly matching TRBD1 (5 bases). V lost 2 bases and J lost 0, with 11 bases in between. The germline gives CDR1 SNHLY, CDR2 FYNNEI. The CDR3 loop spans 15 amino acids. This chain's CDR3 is CASSEQGQRSYEQYF. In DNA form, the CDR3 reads TGTGCCAGCAGTGAACAAGGACAACGCTCCTACGAGCAGTACTTC.

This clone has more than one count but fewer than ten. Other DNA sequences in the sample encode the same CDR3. The CDR3 sequence: CASSPQGAGQPQHF. The CDR3 coding sequence is TGTGCCAGTAGTCCTCAGGGGGCAGGCCAGCCCCAGCATTTT. The rearrangement joins TRBV19 to TRBJ1-5, with TRBD1 matching 8 bases. V shed 5 bases, J shed 7 bases, and the junction held 7 bases outside the gene matches. The CDR3 contains 14 residues. From germline, CDR1 is LNHDA and CDR2 SQIVND (reference sequence).

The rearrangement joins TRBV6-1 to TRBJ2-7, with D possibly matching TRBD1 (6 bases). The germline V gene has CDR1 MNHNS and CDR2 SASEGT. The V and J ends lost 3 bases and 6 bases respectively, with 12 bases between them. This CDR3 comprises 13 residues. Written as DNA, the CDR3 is TGTGCCAGCAGTGAGACATACAGGGTCGAGCAGTACTTC. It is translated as CASSETYRVEQYF.

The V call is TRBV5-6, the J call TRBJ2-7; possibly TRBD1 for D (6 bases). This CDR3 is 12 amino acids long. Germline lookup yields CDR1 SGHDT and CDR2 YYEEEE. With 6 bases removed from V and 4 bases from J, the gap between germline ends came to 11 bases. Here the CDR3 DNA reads TGTGCCAGCAACCTACAGGGTTACGAGCAGTACTTC. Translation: CASNLQGYEQYF.

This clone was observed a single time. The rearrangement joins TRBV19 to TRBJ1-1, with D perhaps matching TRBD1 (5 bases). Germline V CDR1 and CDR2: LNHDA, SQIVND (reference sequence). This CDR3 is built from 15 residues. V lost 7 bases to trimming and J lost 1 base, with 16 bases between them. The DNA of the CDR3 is TGTGCCAGTACTACGGACACCACTACGAACACTGAAGCTTTCTTT. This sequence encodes CASTTDTTTNTEAFF.

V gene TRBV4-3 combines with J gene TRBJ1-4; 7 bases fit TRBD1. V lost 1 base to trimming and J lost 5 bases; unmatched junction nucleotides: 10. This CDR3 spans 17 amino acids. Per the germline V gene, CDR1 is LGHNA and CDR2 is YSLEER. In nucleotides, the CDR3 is TGCGCCAGCAGCCAAGCCCCACAGGGGACAGAAAATGAAAAACTGTTTTTT. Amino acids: CASSQAPQGTENEKLFF.